This is a list of T cell receptor beta chains from one sample in a study of blood T cell repertoires in COVID-19. Some clones are missing from TCRdb's copy, which holds only in-frame ones; the method was immunoSEQ multiplex PCR. Of over 75,000 clones listed, around 82% are singletons. Source material: peripheral blood. The receptors derive from a woman of 80 years or more with acute or convalescent COVID-19. Both conserved end residues are part of each CDR3. The D gene is left open where the match is weak. Size is stated for part of the rows, as once, few or many counts, or as a class when the clone is expanded.

V	J	D	size	DNA	CDR3
TRBV4-1	TRBJ2-7	.	few	TGCGCCAGCAGCCCAACCGGGACACCTCAGCAGTACTTC	CASSPTGTPQQYF
TRBV18	TRBJ2-7	TRBD1	.	TGTGCCAGCTCACCGGGACAGGGGCCGTTGGAGCAGTACTTC	CASSPGQGPLEQYF
TRBV6-5	TRBJ2-5	TRBD2	once	TGTGCCAGCACCCGGTGGGGGGGAGAAGAGACCCAGTACTTC	CASTRWGGEETQYF
TRBV5-1	TRBJ1-4	.	.	TGCGCCAGCAGCTTAGGGGGACGCAATGAAAAACTGTTTTTT	CASSLGGRNEKLFF
TRBV4-2	TRBJ2-2	.	.	TGTGCCAGCAGCCAAGAGGGGCCGAACACCGGGGAGCTGTTTTTT	CASSQEGPNTGELFF
TRBV5-1	TRBJ2-5	.	.	TGCGCCAGCAGCCCCCAGGTGAATCAAGAGACCCAGTACTTC	CASSPQVNQETQYF
TRBV4-2	TRBJ2-5	.	.	TGTGCCAGCAGCCCAGGGACATACCGGTTAGGAGAGACCCAGTACTTC	CASSPGTYRLGETQYF
TRBV5-6	TRBJ1-6	.	.	TGTGCCAGCAGCCCGGACGCCGGGGTAAATTCACCCCTCCACTTT	CASSPDAGVNSPLHF
TRBV19	TRBJ1-6	TRBD1	.	TGTGCCAGTAGTGCCCCAGGGGGGCCCATGGATTCACCCCTCCACTTT	CASSAPGGPMDSPLHF
TRBV5-1	TRBJ2-7	TRBD2	.	TGCGCCAGCAGCTTGGAAGCGGGGGGCTCCTACGAGCAGTACTTC	CASSLEAGGSYEQYF
TRBV4-1	TRBJ1-2	.	.	TGCGCCAGCAGCCAAGATCAGGTTCGCGGCTACACCTTC	CASSQDQVRGYTF
TRBV28	TRBJ1-1	TRBD1	.	TGTGCCAGCAGCCCCACCGGGGGGAAAACAGGGGGCGGGGCTTTCTTT	CASSPTGGKTGGGAFF
TRBV29-1	TRBJ2-5	.	.	TGCAGCCACGGGAGTCGGGAGACCCAGTACTTC	CSHGSRETQYF
TRBV10-1	TRBJ2-3	TRBD1	.	TGCGCCAGCACTAGAGGGGACAGGGGGCGGACAGATACGCAGTATTTT	CASTRGDRGRTDTQYF
TRBV11-2	TRBJ2-2	TRBD2	few	TGTGCCAGCAGCTTCCGGACTAGCGGGAAAAACACCGGGGAGCTGTTTTTT	CASSFRTSGKNTGELFF
TRBV28	TRBJ1-2	TRBD1	.	TGTGCCAGCGAAGACAGGGGGCGAGGCTACACCTTC	CASEDRGRGYTF
TRBV28	TRBJ2-5	TRBD1	.	TGTGCCAGCAGTCTCCCGACAGGGTCGGAGACCCAGTACTTC	CASSLPTGSETQYF
TRBV28	TRBJ2-1	TRBD2	.	TGTGCCAGCAGCCCATTAGCGGGAGGCTCCTACAATGAGCAGTTCTTC	CASSPLAGGSYNEQFF
TRBV18	TRBJ1-2	TRBD1	.	TGTGCCAGCTCACCAGGGACAGGGACCGGCTACACCTTC	CASSPGTGTGYTF
TRBV28	TRBJ2-1	.	.	TGTGCCAGCAGTTTATTTCGCGGGATTTTTTTTGAGCAGTTCTTC	CASSLFRGIFFEQFF
TRBV28	TRBJ2-5	TRBD1	.	TGTGCCAGCAGTTTTGTAGGGACAGGGGGCTCGGAGACCCAGTACTTC	CASSFVGTGGSETQYF
TRBV7-9	TRBJ1-2	TRBD1	.	TGTGCCAGCAGCCTAGGACAGGGGGCGGATGGCTACACCTTC	CASSLGQGADGYTF
TRBV12-3/TRBV12-4	TRBJ1-1	TRBD1	.	TGTGCCAGCAGTTTAACGACAGGGGGCATAACTTTCTTT	CASSLTTGGITFF
TRBV28	TRBJ2-7	TRBD2	once	TGTGCCAGCAGCGTCAGCGGGAGTCTCGACGAGCAGTACTTC	CASSVSGSLDEQYF
TRBV28	TRBJ1-2	TRBD1	few	TGTGCCAGCAGCCTAACAGGGGGGAACTATGGCTACACCTTC	CASSLTGGNYGYTF
TRBV7-8	TRBJ1-2	.	.	TGTGCCAGCAGCCGCCCCCGGACAGCCAATAGATCTAACTATGGCTACACCTTC	CASSRPRTANRSNYGYTF
TRBV5-1	TRBJ2-1	TRBD2	.	TGCGCCAGCAGGACTAGCGGGGGGCTTTTCAATGAGCAGTTCTTC	CASRTSGGLFNEQFF
TRBV28	TRBJ2-7	TRBD2	.	TGTGCCAGCAGTGGGACTAGCGGGAGATTCTCCTACGAGCAGTACTTC	CASSGTSGRFSYEQYF
TRBV4-2	TRBJ1-1	.	.	TGTGCCAGCAGCCAAGATTTAGTGAACACTGAAGCTTTCTTT	CASSQDLVNTEAFF
TRBV11-2	TRBJ1-4	.	.	TGTGCCAGCAGCTACACTCCGGGACAACGGAGTGAAAAACTGTTTTTT	CASSYTPGQRSEKLFF
TRBV10-3	TRBJ1-5	.	.	TGTGCCATCAGCGGACCTGAGGGCAGAGGTTCTACTAGCAATCAGCCCCAGCATTTT	CAISGPEGRGSTSNQPQHF
TRBV24-1	TRBJ2-2	TRBD1	.	TGTGCCACCAGTGGGACAGGGTTCACGGACACCGGGGAGCTGTTTTTT	CATSGTGFTDTGELFF
TRBV27	TRBJ2-3	TRBD2	.	TGTGCCAGCAGTGCCCTGACTAGCGGGAGGCGGGGGGATACGCAGTATTTT	CASSALTSGRRGDTQYF
TRBV6-5	TRBJ1-1	.	.	TGTGCCAGCAGTTTAGAGCTGAACACTGAAGCTTTCTTT	CASSLELNTEAFF
TRBV2	TRBJ2-3	TRBD2	.	TGTGCCAGCAGGCTAACTAGCGGAGCTAGCACAGATACGCAGTATTTT	CASRLTSGASTDTQYF
TRBV7-3	TRBJ2-5	TRBD2	.	TGTGCCAGCAGCCAACTAGCGGGGGGGCAAGAGACCCAGTACTTC	CASSQLAGGQETQYF
TRBV7-2	TRBJ1-6	.	.	TGTGCCAGCAGCTTGATACCCGCGACAGGACGGTCGGGGTCACCCCTCCACTTT	CASSLIPATGRSGSPLHF
TRBV19	TRBJ2-7	.	.	TGTGCCAGAAACAGCTCCTACGAGCAGTACTTC	CARNSSYEQYF
TRBV2	TRBJ1-2	TRBD1	once	TGTGCCAGCAGCCTAGGACAGGGGGGCTATGGCTACACCTTC	CASSLGQGGYGYTF
TRBV5-3	TRBJ2-7	TRBD1	.	TGTGCCAGAGTCACAGCCAAGGACAGGGTTGGGCACGAGCAGTACTTC	CARVTAKDRVGHEQYF
TRBV7-2	TRBJ2-3	.	.	TGTGCCAGCAGCTTAGGGCGTAGCCTAAGCACAGATACGCAGTATTTT	CASSLGRSLSTDTQYF
TRBV7-8	TRBJ2-5	.	.	TGTGCCAGCAGCCCAACAGGGAAGGGAGAGACCCAGTACTTC	CASSPTGKGETQYF
TRBV12-3/TRBV12-4	TRBJ2-7	TRBD2	.	TGTGCCAGCAGAGCGGGGCCCTACGAGCAGTACTTC	CASRAGPYEQYF
TRBV2	TRBJ1-3	.	.	TGTGCCAGCATCCAACAGGGCTCTGGAAACACCATATATTTT	CASIQQGSGNTIYF
TRBV5-1	TRBJ2-1	TRBD1	.	TGCGCCAGCAGCTTGGCAGGCGGGACAGGGGTGAATGAGCAGTTCTTC	CASSLAGGTGVNEQFF
TRBV19	TRBJ1-5	.	.	TGTGCCAGCAGAGGCGGGGGGCCCCAGCATTTT	CASRGGGPQHF
TRBV2	TRBJ1-3	TRBD1	.	TGTGCCAGCAGTGTGGACAGGACCTCTGGAAACACCATATATTTT	CASSVDRTSGNTIYF
TRBV9	TRBJ1-4	.	.	TGTGCCAGCAGCGTAGAGCGGGGGGTTAATGAAAAACTGTTTTTT	CASSVERGVNEKLFF
TRBV5-1	TRBJ2-7	TRBD1	.	TGCGCCAGCCGATCCGGGACAGGGGGCTACGAGCAGTACTTC	CASRSGTGGYEQYF
TRBV28	TRBJ2-1	.	once	TGTGCCAGCAGTACTTTGGGGGGATCCAATGAGCAGTTCTTC	CASSTLGGSNEQFF
TRBV19	TRBJ2-5	TRBD2	.	TGTGCCAGTAGTATACTAGCGGGGGGGATCCAAGAGACCCAGTACTTC	CASSILAGGIQETQYF
TRBV5-4	TRBJ2-2	TRBD2	few	TGTGCCAGCAGCCCCACTACCGGGGGGGCGAACACCGGGGAGCTGTTTTTT	CASSPTTGGANTGELFF
TRBV5-4	TRBJ2-5	TRBD1	.	TGTGCCAGCAGCGGGGGGGGACAGGGCCAAGAGACCCAGTACTTC	CASSGGGQGQETQYF
TRBV6-5	TRBJ1-4	TRBD1	.	TGTGGGTCGGGGACAGGGAATAATGAAAAACTGTTTTTT	CGSGTGNNEKLFF
TRBV2	TRBJ2-7	.	.	TGTGCCAGCAAAAGGGACGGGAGCTCCTACGAGCAGTACTTC	CASKRDGSSYEQYF
TRBV4-1	TRBJ1-1	.	.	TGCGCCAGCAGCCAAGATAGTAGCGCTGAAGCTTTCTTT	CASSQDSSAEAFF
TRBV27	TRBJ1-3	.	.	TGTGCCAGCAGTAACACCGGGATTCTCTCTGGAAACACCATATATTTT	CASSNTGILSGNTIYF
TRBV19	TRBJ2-1	TRBD2	.	TGTGCCAGTAGTATTTCGGGACTAGCGGGGGGGAGCTCCTACAATGAGCAGTTCTTC	CASSISGLAGGSSYNEQFF
TRBV7-9	TRBJ1-5	TRBD1	.	TGTGCCAGCAGCTTAGCCGGGACAGAGAATCAGCCCCAGCATTTT	CASSLAGTENQPQHF
TRBV10-1	TRBJ2-5	TRBD2	once	TGCGCCAGCAGCCAACTAGCGGGGAGTCAAGAGACCCAGTACTTC	CASSQLAGSQETQYF